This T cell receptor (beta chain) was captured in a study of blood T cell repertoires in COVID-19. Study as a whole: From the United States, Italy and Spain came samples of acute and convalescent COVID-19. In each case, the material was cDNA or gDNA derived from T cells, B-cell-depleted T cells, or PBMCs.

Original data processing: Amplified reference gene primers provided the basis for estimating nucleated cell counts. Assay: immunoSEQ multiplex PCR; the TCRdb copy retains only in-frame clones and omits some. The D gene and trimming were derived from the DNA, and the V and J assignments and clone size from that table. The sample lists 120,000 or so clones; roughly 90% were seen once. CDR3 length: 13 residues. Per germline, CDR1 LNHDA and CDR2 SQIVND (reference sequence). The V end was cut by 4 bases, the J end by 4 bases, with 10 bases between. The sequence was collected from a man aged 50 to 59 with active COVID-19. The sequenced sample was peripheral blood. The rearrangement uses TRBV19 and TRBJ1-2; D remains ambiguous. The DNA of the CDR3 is TGTGCCAGTAGTACGCACACCTCCTATGGCTACACCTTC. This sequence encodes CASSTHTSYGYTF.